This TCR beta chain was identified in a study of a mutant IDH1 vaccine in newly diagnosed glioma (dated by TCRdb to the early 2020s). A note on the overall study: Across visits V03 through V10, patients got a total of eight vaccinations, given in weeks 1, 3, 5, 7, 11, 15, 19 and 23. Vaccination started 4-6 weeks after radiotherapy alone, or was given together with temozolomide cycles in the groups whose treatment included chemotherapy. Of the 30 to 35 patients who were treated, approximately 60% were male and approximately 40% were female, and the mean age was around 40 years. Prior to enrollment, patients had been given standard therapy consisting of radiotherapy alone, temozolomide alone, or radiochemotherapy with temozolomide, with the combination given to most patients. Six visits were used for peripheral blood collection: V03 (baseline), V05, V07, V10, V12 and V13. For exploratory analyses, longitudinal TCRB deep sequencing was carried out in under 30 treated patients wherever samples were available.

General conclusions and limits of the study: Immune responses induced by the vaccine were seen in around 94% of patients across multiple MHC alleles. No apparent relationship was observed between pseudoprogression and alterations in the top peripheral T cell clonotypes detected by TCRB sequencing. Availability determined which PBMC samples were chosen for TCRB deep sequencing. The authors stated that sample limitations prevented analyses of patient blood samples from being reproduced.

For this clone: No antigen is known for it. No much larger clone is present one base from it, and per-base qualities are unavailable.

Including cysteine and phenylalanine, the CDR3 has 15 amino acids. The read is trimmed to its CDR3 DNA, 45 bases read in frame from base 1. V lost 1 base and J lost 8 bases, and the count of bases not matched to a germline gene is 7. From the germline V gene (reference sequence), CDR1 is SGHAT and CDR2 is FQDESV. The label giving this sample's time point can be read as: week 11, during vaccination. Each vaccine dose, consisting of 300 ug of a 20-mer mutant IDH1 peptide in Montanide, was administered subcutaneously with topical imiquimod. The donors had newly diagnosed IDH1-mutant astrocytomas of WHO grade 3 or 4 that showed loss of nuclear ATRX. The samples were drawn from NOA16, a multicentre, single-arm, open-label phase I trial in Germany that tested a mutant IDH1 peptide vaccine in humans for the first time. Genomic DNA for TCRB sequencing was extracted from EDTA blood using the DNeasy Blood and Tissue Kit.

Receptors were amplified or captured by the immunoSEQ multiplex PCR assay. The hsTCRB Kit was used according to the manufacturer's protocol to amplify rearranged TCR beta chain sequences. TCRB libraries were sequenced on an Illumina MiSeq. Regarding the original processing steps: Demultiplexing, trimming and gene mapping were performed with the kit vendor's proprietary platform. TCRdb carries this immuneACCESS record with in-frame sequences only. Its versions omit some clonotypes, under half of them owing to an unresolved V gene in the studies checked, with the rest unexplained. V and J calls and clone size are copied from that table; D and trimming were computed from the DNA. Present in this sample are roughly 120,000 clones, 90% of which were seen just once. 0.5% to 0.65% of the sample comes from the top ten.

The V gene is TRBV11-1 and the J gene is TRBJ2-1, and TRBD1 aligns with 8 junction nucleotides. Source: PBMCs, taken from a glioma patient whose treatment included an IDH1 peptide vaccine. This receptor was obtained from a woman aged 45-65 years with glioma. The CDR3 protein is CASSLEQGDYDEQFF. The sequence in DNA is TGTGCCAGCAGCTTAGAACAGGGGGATTACGATGAGCAGTTCTTC.